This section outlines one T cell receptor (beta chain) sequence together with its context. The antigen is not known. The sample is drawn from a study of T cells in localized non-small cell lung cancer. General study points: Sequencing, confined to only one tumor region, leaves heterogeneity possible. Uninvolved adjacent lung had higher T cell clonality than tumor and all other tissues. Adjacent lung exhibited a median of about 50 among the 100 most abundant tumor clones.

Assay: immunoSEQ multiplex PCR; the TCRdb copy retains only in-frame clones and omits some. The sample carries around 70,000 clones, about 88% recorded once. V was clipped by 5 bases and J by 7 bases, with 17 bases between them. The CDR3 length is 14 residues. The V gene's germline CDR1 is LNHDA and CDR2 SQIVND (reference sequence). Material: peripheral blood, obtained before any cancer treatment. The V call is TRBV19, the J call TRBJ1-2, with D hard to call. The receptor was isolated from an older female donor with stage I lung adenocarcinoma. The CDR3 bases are TGTGCCAGTAGTCAGATTAGGGAGGGAGCTGGCTACACCTTC. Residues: CASSQIREGAGYTF.